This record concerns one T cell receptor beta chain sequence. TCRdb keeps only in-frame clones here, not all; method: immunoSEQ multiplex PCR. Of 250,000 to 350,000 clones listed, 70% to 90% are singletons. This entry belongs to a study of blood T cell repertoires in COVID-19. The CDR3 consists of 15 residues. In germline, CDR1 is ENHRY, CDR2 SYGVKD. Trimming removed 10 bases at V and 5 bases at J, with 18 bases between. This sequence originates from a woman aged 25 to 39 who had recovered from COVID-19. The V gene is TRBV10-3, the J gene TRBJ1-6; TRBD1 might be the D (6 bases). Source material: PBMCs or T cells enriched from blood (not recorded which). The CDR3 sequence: CATGEQALNNSPLHF. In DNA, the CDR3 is TGTGCCACAGGGGAACAGGCTCTGAATAATTCACCCCTCCACTTT.